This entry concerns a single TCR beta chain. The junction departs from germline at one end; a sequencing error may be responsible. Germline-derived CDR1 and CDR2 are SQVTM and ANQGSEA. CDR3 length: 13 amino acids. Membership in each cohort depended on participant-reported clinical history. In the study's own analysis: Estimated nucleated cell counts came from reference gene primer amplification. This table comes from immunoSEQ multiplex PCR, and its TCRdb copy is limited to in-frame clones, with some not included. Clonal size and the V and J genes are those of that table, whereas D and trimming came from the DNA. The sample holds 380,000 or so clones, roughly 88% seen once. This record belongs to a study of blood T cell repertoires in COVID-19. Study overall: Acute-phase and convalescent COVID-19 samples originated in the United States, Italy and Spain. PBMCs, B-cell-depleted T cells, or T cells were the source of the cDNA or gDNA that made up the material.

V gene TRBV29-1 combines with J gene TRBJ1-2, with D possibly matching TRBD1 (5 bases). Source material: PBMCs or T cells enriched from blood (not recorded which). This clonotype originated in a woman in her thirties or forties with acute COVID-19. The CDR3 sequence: CSVEGHGFNGYTF. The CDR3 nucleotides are TGCAGCGTGGAAGGACATGGGTTTAATGGCTACACCTTC.